Listed here is a single T cell receptor beta chain. This specimen comes from a study of blood T cell repertoires in COVID-19. Study details: Italy, Spain and the United States were the sources of the convalescent and acute COVID-19 samples. T cells, B-cell-depleted T cells, or PBMCs supplied cDNA or gDNA.

Here immunoSEQ multiplex PCR was the method, and the copy in TCRdb shows in-frame clones only, minus some. The sample consists of some 200,000 clones, approximately 86% of them appearing once. This receptor was identified in a man aged 18 to 30 with active or convalescent COVID-19. The sample consisted of peripheral blood.

The CDR3 loop is CASRATGTGNTEAFF. CDR3 nucleotide sequence: TGTGCCAGCAGGGCAACCGGGACAGGGAACACTGAAGCTTTCTTT. The rearrangement links TRBV28 to TRBJ1-1; 8 bases align to TRBD1. The CDR3 is made up of 15 amino acids. CDR1 is MDHEN, CDR2 SYDVKM, per germline. V was clipped by 6 bases and J by 1 base; unmatched bases: 7.